This T cell receptor beta chain was recovered during a study of blood T cells in healthy people across ages. General observations from the study: Any changes in expanded clonotypes were possibly confounded, as donor CMV status remained unknown.

The CDR3 totals 15 residues. CDR1 and CDR2 from the germline V gene are SGDLS and YYNGEE. Through a sample-barcoded 5' primer and a J-beta primer mix, a second PCR was run for about 6 to 11 cycles. Each cDNA molecule was tagged by a template-switch adaptor with 12 random nucleotides. Every individual sample yielded 2.5 million or more paired-end reads (each containing CDR3). TCRdb re-called the 5' RACE reads with MiXCR, one entry per CDR3 protein. The table records fewer than 900,000 distinct CDR3 sequences, 35% to 45% of them present only once. Investigators took about 10 milliliters of peripheral blood from every donor. Only one count was recorded for this clonotype. Its antigen remains unknown.

This receptor was obtained from a woman aged 55-70 years in good health. Sample: blood. The rearrangement joins TRBV9 to TRBJ2-1, with 8 positions matching TRBD2. The last part of the DNA fits TRBJ2-7 better; the J call may be wrong. CDR3 DNA: TGTGCCAGCAGCGTAGCGGGGGGGGACTACAATGAGCAGTACTTC. Amino acids: CASSVAGGDYNEQYF.